This T cell receptor beta chain stems from a study of PD-L1 blockade in urothelial cancer (dated by TCRdb to about 2017). Regarding the complete study: All patients started therapy around 2014 and received atezolizumab 1,200 mg intravenously every 3 weeks. Twenty-five of 29 patients were identified as males with urothelial cancer of bladder origin, and a prior smoking history was reported by 18 of 29 patients. Patients had an ECOG performance status of 0 or 1 and had received between 0 and 3 prior chemotherapy regimens. Blood samples were analyzed 3 weeks after the start of treatment (second dose) and 6 weeks after the start of treatment. Blood samples gave a median of about 130,000 T cells and tens of thousands of unique TCRs, with a median clonality of roughly 0.08. An exploratory multi-omic analysis was conducted of the somatic, immune and clinical correlates of response to PD-L1 blockade with atezolizumab in urothelial cancer. Pretreatment tumor samples, along with matched peripheral blood serially collected before and after atezolizumab treatment, were subjected to TCR sequencing. Progression-free survival longer than 6 months counted as durable clinical benefit, and TCR features were additionally tested against both progression-free and overall survival. In the same patients, whole exome sequencing and RNA sequencing of pretreatment tumors were performed in addition to TCR sequencing. Durable clinical benefit was achieved by nine patients and was not achieved by 20 patients. Just over 28 patients had pretreatment blood TCR-seq, roughly 25 had at least one posttreatment blood collection, and roughly 25 had tumor TCR-seq.

As to this clone: Its antigen is unknown. No per-base quality is available; no much larger clone lies one base away.

What the research found in general, with its limitations: Because of the small sample size (n ≈ 30) and the many exploratory analyses performed, the results are intended to be regarded as hypothesis-generating. A pretreatment peripheral blood TCR clonality below the median was linked to improved progression-free and overall survival. At 3 weeks after the start of treatment, tumor-associated TCR clones in peripheral blood had expanded more in patients with durable benefit (n ≈ 24, p = 0.022).

Interpreted using the paper, the time point label stands for: peripheral blood 6 weeks after treatment start. A total of 25 to 30 patients with locally advanced or metastatic urothelial carcinoma, treated at Memorial Sloan Kettering on a trial protocol, made up the cohort. Peripheral blood mononuclear cells were collected from each patient pretreatment and during treatment, giving between 1 and 8 total time points per patient. The Qiagen DNeasy Blood extraction kit was used to purify genomic DNA from total PBMCs and from tumor samples. PBMCs were collected pretreatment and during treatment and were isolated and stored as previously described. Synthetic TCR analog templates were spiked into each PCR to estimate absolute template abundance from read counts. The immunoSEQ assay was used to amplify TCRbeta CDR3 regions from genomic DNA with bias-controlled V and J gene primers. Sequencing of rearranged TCRbeta segments was done at approximately 20X coverage. The original methods were these. Clustering was used to correct sequencing errors, and CDR3s were annotated against IMGT so that V, D and J genes could be assigned. Downstream analyses used only productive TCRbeta rearrangements and left out out-of-frame or stop-codon sequences. Clonality was calculated as one minus the Shannon entropy normalized by the log of the number of unique productive sequences. Fisher's exact test with Benjamini-Hochberg correction, using a cutoff of adjusted p below 0.01, was how clones that differed between time points or between blood and tumor were identified. The immuneACCESS repertoire file appears here via TCRdb, limited to in-frame rearrangements. These files lack a portion of the clones; in checked studies, under half of the deficit traces to unresolved V genes, and the cause of the others is not known. The V and J calls and clone size come from that table; D and trimming were worked out from the DNA. The sample table holds roughly 45,000 clones, of which more than 80% were seen once. Approximately 8.3% of the sample is in the top ten clones.

The sequence was obtained from a man aged 65 to 79 with urothelial cancer. Material: PBMCs, obtained around atezolizumab (anti-PD-L1) treatment.

The CDR3 has the sequence CASRSSATGELFF. The DNA sequence is TGTGCCAGCAGGTCTAGCGCGACCGGGGAGCTGTTTTTT. Recombination linked TRBV6-5 to TRBJ2-2, and possibly TRBD2, on 6 matching bases. The junction shows trimming of 6 bases on V and 5 bases on J, plus 10 bases between the germline ends. Via the germline V gene, CDR1 is MNHEY and CDR2 SVGAGI. The CDR3 holds 13 amino acids from the cysteine to the phenylalanine. Here the CDR3 DNA is all that survives: 39 bases in frame from base 1.